A single sample is the source of the 3 T cell receptor beta chains below, sequenced in a study of radiation and T cells in renal cell carcinoma. Produced via immunoSEQ multiplex PCR; TCRdb's table is partial and in-frame only. Of over 85,000 clones listed, about 79% are singletons. This sample's time point: baseline pretreatment blood. As to treatment: 15 Gy SBRT to primary tumor, nephrectomy 4 weeks later. Sequencing used blood, obtained from a patient whose treatment included radiotherapy and nephrectomy. The receptors here all came from a man aged 55 to 69 with renal cell carcinoma.

This chain joins TRBV6-5 and TRBJ2-5; D gene unclear. The assigned J gene may be wrong: the sequence end matches TRBJ2-7 better. The germline V gene has CDR1 MNHEY and CDR2 SVGAGI. This CDR3 is built from 13 residues. The CDR3, as DNA: TGTGCCAGCAGGCCACAGCCCTTAGGCGAGCAGTACTTC. It codes for CASRPQPLGEQYF.

The V and J genes are TRBV27 and TRBJ2-7, with D perhaps TRBD2 (6 bases). Germline V gene data show CDR1 as MNHEY and CDR2 as SMNVEV (reference sequence). Trimming took 5 bases from V and 0 from J, leaving 14 bases between them. CDR3 size: 15 residues. This chain's CDR3 is CASSKAGSISYEQYF. CDR3 in DNA: TGTGCCAGCAGTAAAGCGGGCTCCATCTCCTACGAGCAGTACTTC.

The genes are TRBV27 and TRBJ2-1; 7 bases agree with TRBD2. The junction had 6 bases not matched to a gene; V was cut back by 0 bases and J by 7 bases. The CDR3 covers 15 residues. Germline V gene data show CDR1 as MNHEY and CDR2 as SMNVEV (reference sequence). CDR3 amino acids: CASSLSWQGGNEQFF. CDR3 bases: TGTGCCAGCAGTTTATCGTGGCAGGGAGGGAATGAGCAGTTCTTC.